This T cell receptor beta chain was sequenced during a study of T cell changes during pregnancy in multiple sclerosis. This clone was recorded once. The data were produced by immunoSEQ multiplex PCR, yet TCRdb's version contains in-frame clones alone and is incomplete. The sample lists about 100,000 clones, over 80% occurring once. The CDR3 is 16 residues long. Germline lookup yields CDR1 SGHNT and CDR2 YYREEE (reference sequence). V lost 4 bases and J lost 0; bases outside the gene matches: 8. This material consisted of peripheral blood, taken after pregnancy. V and J are TRBV5-4 and TRBJ2-3; 7 bases agree with TRBD2. This clonotype was obtained from a female donor with multiple sclerosis, enrolled in a pregnancy study. The CDR3 region has the DNA TGTGCCAGCAGCCTCAGACCGGGACTAAGCACAGATACGCAGTATTTT. Translating gives CASSLRPGLSTDTQYF.